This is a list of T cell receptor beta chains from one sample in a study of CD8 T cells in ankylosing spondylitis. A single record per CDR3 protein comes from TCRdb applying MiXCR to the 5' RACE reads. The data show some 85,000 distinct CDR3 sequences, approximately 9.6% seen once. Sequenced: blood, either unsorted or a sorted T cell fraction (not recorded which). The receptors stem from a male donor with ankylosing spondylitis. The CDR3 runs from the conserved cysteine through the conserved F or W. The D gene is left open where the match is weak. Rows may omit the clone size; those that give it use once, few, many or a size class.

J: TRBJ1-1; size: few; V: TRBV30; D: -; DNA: TGTGCCTGGAGTGCGGGCCGGAACACTGAAGCTTTCTTT; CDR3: CAWSAGRNTEAFF
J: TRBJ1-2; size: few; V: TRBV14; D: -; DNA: TGTGCCAGCAGCCTCCGGGGCCTCGGCCATGGCTACACCTTC; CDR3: CASSLRGLGHGYTF
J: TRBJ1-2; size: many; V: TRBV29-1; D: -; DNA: TGCAGCGTTGAAGACGGGGAGGGGGATCGGAATGGCTACACCTTC; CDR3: CSVEDGEGDRNGYTF
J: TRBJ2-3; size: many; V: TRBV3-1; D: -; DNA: TGTGCCAGCACCGATGGGGACTCCCCCCGACCAGATACGCAGTATTTT; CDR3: CASTDGDSPRPDTQYF
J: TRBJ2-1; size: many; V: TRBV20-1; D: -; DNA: TGCAGTGCCCCAAGGGCCGATTTTACCGACAATGAGCAGTTCTTC; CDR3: CSAPRADFTDNEQFF
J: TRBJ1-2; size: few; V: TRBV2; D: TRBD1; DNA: TGTGCCAGCATCGGGACAGGCAAGGGCTACACCTTC; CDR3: CASIGTGKGYTF
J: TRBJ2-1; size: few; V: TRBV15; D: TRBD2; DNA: TGTGCCACCAGCCTCCCGGGACTAGGTGACAATGAGCAGTTCTTC; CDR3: CATSLPGLGDNEQFF
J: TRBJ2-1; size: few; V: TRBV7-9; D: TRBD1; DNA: TGTGCCAGCAGCCCCGGGACAGGGCACGCCTACAATGAGCAGTTCTTC; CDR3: CASSPGTGHAYNEQFF
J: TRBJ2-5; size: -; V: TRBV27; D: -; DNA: TGTGCCAGCAGTTTATTAGGGATGGAGACCCAGTACTTC; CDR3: CASSLLGMETQYF
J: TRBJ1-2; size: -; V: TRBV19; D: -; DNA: TGTGCCAGTAGGACCAACTACCCTCGGGACTATGGCTACACCTTC; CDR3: CASRTNYPRDYGYTF
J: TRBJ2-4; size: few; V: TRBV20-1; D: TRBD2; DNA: TGCAGTGCTGTCGGGGGGGCTGTCCCCCTGGAGGACATTCAGTACTTC; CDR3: CSAVGGAVPLEDIQYF
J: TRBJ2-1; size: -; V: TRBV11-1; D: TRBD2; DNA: TGTGCCAGCAGCCCCGGACTAGCGGATTCCTACAATGAGCAGTTCTTC; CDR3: CASSPGLADSYNEQFF
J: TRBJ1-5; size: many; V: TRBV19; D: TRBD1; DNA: TGTGCCAGTAGTACAGACACAGGGGGCCATCAGCCCCAGCATTTT; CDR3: CASSTDTGGHQPQHF
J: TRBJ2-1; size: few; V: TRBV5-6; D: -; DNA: TGTGCCAGCAGTGCTGGGGTTGGGAGCTCCTACAATGAGCAGTTCTTC; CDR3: CASSAGVGSSYNEQFF
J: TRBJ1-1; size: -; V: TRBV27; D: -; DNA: TGTGCCAGCAGTTTAGGGGGCGACACTGAAGCTTTCTTT; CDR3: CASSLGGDTEAFF
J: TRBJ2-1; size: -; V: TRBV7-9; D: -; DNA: TGTGCCAGCACCCCAATATCGCGGAATGAGCAGTTCTTC; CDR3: CASTPISRNEQFF
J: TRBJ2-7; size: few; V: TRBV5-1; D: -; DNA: TGCGCCAGCAGCGGGGACGGGACATCGATCACCTACGAGCAGTACTTC; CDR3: CASSGDGTSITYEQYF
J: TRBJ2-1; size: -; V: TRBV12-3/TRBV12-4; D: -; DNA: TGTGCCAGCAGCGGACATTTTTCCCAGTACAATGAGCAGTTCTTC; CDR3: CASSGHFSQYNEQFF
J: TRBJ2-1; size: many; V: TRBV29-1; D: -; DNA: TGCAGCGCCCTACAAATGAGGTCGATTGGCTACAATGAGCAGTTCTTC; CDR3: CSALQMRSIGYNEQFF
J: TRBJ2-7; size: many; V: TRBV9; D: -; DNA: TGTGCCAGCAGCGTCTCGCCCCACTACGAGCAGTACTTC; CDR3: CASSVSPHYEQYF
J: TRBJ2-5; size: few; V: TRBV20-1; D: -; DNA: TGCAGTGCTAGACAGGGCCAGACCCAGTACTTC; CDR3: CSARQGQTQYF
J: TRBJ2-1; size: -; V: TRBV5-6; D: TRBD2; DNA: TGTGCCAGCAGCTTGAAGGGACTAGCGGGACTCATCTACAATGAGCAGTTCTTC; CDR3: CASSLKGLAGLIYNEQFF
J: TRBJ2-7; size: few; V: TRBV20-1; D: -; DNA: TGCAGTGCTACCTCTGGAAGGACCTACGAGCAGTACTTC; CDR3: CSATSGRTYEQYF
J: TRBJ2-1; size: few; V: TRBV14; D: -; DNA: TGTGCCAGCAGCCAAGCCGTCCAGGAGGCTTGGGATGAGCAGTTCTTC; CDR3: CASSQAVQEAWDEQFF
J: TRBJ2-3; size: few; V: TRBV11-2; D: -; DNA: TGTGCCAGCAGTATGCGTGGGGTTAGCACAGATACGCAGTATTTT; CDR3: CASSMRGVSTDTQYF
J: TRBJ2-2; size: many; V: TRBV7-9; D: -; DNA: TGTGCCAGCAGCACTACCGGGGAGCTGTTTTTT; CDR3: CASSTTGELFF